The clone carrying this T cell receptor beta chain was counted only a few times. Antigen unknown. With a much larger clone just one base away, this may be a read error. The entry originates in a study of prognosis after radiotherapy for stage I lung cancer. CDR1 is MDHEN, CDR2 SYDVKM, per germline. This CDR3 spans 15 amino acids. Peripheral blood, six milliliters per draw, was collected at each of two time points. Amplification of the TCR beta CDR3 (from genomic DNA) was done by two-round multiplex PCR. Primers were specific to each TRBV and TRBJ gene in first-round PCR. TCRdb itself ran the multiplex PCR reads through MiXCR, one entry per CDR3 protein. The profile shows 15,000 to 20,000 distinct CDR3 sequences, 31% of them singletons. Whole-study findings and limits: Patients' TRBV and TRBJ gene usage reportedly differed by presence or absence of metastases. Unique TCR clone counts went down once patients had stereotactic body radiation therapy, median about 9,200 versus 6,500.

The specimen comprised PBMCs, sampled before or after stereotactic body radiation therapy (not recorded which). The TCR was taken from a donor aged 50 or older with non-small cell lung cancer. The chain uses TRBV28 and TRBJ2-5; 9 nucleotides line up with TRBD2. CDR3 sequence reads: CASSSASGILGTQCF. The CDR3 DNA is TGTGCCAGCAGTTCGGCTAGCGGGATCCTCGGGACCCAGTGCTTC.